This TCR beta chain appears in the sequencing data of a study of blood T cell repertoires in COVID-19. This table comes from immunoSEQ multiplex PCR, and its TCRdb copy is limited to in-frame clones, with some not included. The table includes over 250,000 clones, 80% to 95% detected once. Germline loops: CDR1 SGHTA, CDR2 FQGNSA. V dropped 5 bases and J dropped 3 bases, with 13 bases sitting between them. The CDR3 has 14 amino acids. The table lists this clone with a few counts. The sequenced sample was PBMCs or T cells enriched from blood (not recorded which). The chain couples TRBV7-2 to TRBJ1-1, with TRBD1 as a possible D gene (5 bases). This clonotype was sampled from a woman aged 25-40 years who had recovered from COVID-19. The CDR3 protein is CASSRKWGDTEAFF. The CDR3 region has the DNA TGTGCCAGCAGCCGGAAATGGGGGGACACTGAAGCTTTCTTT.